This T cell receptor beta chain was sequenced in a study of shared clonotypes between healthy human individuals. Study observations and caveats: Memory subsets generally showed lower estimated richness than naive subsets. Non-shared clonotypes had lower generation probabilities than those shared by all four donors.

Germline CDR1 reads LNHDA; CDR2 reads SQIVND (reference sequence). The CDR3 spans 15 residues. The trim removed 8 bases at V and 8 bases at J, leaving 6 bases unmatched. Using around 180 ng DNA, 30,000 to 35,000 T cell genomes, the sorted-subset replicate PCRs were run. Some clones are missing from TCRdb's copy, which holds only in-frame ones; the method was immunoSEQ multiplex PCR. The sample shows around 2.5 million clones, 80% to 95% of them seen only once. About this clone itself: The antigen remains undetermined.

The TCR sequence derives from a man aged 18-30 years in good health. Some clones in this sample may be carry-over from other donors' samples. V gene TRBV19 combines with J gene TRBJ2-1, with 16 bases identical to TRBD2. Material for sequencing was naive CD4+ T cells from PBMCs. Sample subset: CD45RA+ positively selected. The CDR3 coding sequence is TGTGCCAGTTCGGGACTAGCGGGAGGGCGGGATGAGCAGTTCTTC. Its translation: CASSGLAGGRDEQFF.